The clone carrying this TCR beta chain was seen just once. Its antigen is still unknown. The junction departs from germline at one end; a sequencing error may be responsible. A primer matching the constant region was used to make TCR beta cDNA from approximately 520 ng of total RNA. Nested multiplex PCR, run for three rounds with slightly modified ARM-PCR, yielded TCR beta libraries. Two initial PCR rounds of around 10 cycles each paired TRBV1-TRBV30 forward primers with a C-beta reverse primer. TCRdb ran MiXCR on the multiplex PCR reads and lists one entry per CDR3 protein. The sample holds 47,000 or so distinct CDR3 sequences, about three quarters seen once. There are 14 residues in the CDR3. CDR1 is MNHGY and CDR2 is SVAAGI in the germline V gene. The source material, roughly 18-33 mg of unsorted bulk tissue, was used to co-extract RNA and DNA. The data were taken from a study of tumor-infiltrating lymphocytes in primary liver carcinoma. Findings of the study overall: Less overlap was seen in tumor-adjacent and tumor-blood pairs than in tumor region pairs.

V is TRBV6-9 and J is TRBJ2-2; tentatively, D is TRBD1 or TRBD2 (5 bases each). The sequence was collected from a middle-aged man with primary liver carcinoma and hepatitis B virus infection. Sequences were obtained from liver tumor tissue from sampling region 3. The subset is: tumor region T3, left-lateral pole. CDR3 in DNA: TGTGCCAGCATCCCGAGGGACGGGACCGGTGAGCTGTTTTTT. Residues: CASIPRDGTGELFF.